The 8 T cell receptor beta chains in this list originate from one sample, sequenced in a study of control samples from healthy donors and cancer patients. Data came from immunoSEQ multiplex PCR; TCRdb stores just in-frame clones and leaves some out. The sample yields 70,000 to 80,000 clones, approximately 84% seen once. The specimen was blood. These receptors all come from a woman between 45 and 65 years old in good health.

Remarks on this clone: Within the sample, other DNA sequences also encode this same CDR3. The chain combines TRBV6-5 with TRBJ2-5; no clear D. Germline CDR1 reads MNHEY; CDR2 reads SVGAGI. CDR3 length equals 13 residues. Trimming cost V 6 bases and J 2 bases, with 10 bases left between them. For the CDR3, the DNA is TGTGCCAGCAGCCTCGGTTTACAAGAGACCCAGTACTTC. Protein product: CASSLGLQETQYF.

This sequence joins TRBV5-1 and TRBJ2-7, with D maybe TRBD1 (6 bases). The CDR3 consists of 12 residues. The V end lost 0 bases, the J end lost 6 bases, and 7 bases lay between the germline ends. From germline, CDR1 is SGHRS and CDR2 YFSETQ. The CDR3 region has the DNA TGCGCCAGCAGCTTGGGGGGGCGCGAGCAGTACTTC. It codes for CASSLGGREQYF.

This chain links TRBV7-9 with TRBJ2-3, with D perhaps matching TRBD1 (6 bases). V was cut by 2 bases and J by 4 bases, with 16 bases left in between. Per germline, CDR1 SEHNR and CDR2 FQNEAQ (reference sequence). The CDR3 runs to 16 residues. As DNA, the CDR3 is TGTGCCAGCAGCTTATCTCCAGGGGATGTCGCAGATACGCAGTATTTT. The encoded protein is CASSLSPGDVADTQYF.

The chain joins TRBV3-1 (or the pseudogene TRBV3-2) to TRBJ2-5; D gene uncertain. V lost 3 bases to trimming and J lost 5 bases, with 16 bases between them. In germline, CDR1 is LGHDT, CDR2 YNNKEL (reference sequence). This CDR3 is 15 amino acids long. DNA of the CDR3: TGTGCCAGCAGCCAGGGAAAGTACGGGCGGGAGACCCAGTACTTC. Its translation: CASSQGKYGRETQYF.

The chain carries TRBV5-1 and TRBJ2-7; TRBD2 agrees at 10 bases. CDR3 size: 15 residues. With 0 bases clipped from V and 3 bases from J, the junction kept 3 bases outside the gene matches. Germline V CDR1 and CDR2: SGHRS, YFSETQ. This chain's CDR3 is CASSLASGSVYEQYF. In DNA, the CDR3 is TGCGCCAGCAGCTTGGCTAGCGGGAGCGTCTACGAGCAGTACTTC.

V gene TRBV9 combines with J gene TRBJ2-4; D possibly matches TRBD1 or TRBD2 (6 bases each). The V gene lost 0 bases and the J gene lost 9 bases, with 16 bases spanning the gap. CDR1 is SGDLS, CDR2 YYNGEE, per germline. The CDR3 sequence is 15 residues long. The CDR3 DNA reads as TGTGCCAGCAGCGTAGATGAGGGGGGCGCAGGCATTCAGTACTTC. The encoded protein is CASSVDEGGAGIQYF.

The chain is built from TRBV6-1 and TRBJ1-6; unclear D gene. The CDR3 covers 15 residues. CDR1 and CDR2 (germline): MNHNS, SASEGT. V was clipped by 1 base and J by 7 bases, with 11 bases between them. This CDR3 is CASSEVHSSNSPLHF. CDR3 coding DNA: TGTGCCAGCAGTGAAGTACACAGTTCCAATTCACCCCTCCACTTT.

Written as DNA, the CDR3 is TGTGCCAGCAGTAGGGCGAACACTGAAGCTTTCTTT. Its translation is CASSRANTEAFF. This chain connects TRBV12-3 or TRBV12-4 to TRBJ1-1; no definite D call. Trimming took off 5 bases at V and 1 base at J, with 5 bases between the two ends. CDR3 length: 12 amino acids.